Each of the 6 T cell receptor beta chains below was sequenced from the same sample in a study of blood T cell repertoires in COVID-19 (dated by TCRdb to about 2020). Libraries were prepared through the immunoSEQ multiplex PCR assay. The table comes from immuneACCESS by way of TCRdb, which keeps in-frame sequences with V and J called. Part of the clones is missing from these tables; in studies checked, under half for an unresolved V gene and the rest for unknown reasons. Across this sample there are 150,000 to 200,000 clones, with approximately 80% seen only once. The top ten clones comprise more than 12% of the sample. Sequencing was done on a sample of peripheral blood. The receptors originated from a woman between 65 and 79 years old with COVID-19, enrolled during active disease.

This chain uses TRBV7-8 with TRBJ2-3, with D hard to call. The ends were cut back, 3 bases at V and 1 base at J, with 2 bases in the middle. Germline CDR1 is SGHVS and CDR2 is FQNEAQ. The length of the CDR3 is 12 residues. The CDR3 loop is CASSFGTDTQYF. The CDR3 DNA reads TGTGCCAGCAGCTTCGGCACAGATACGCAGTATTTT.

The chain employs TRBV28 and TRBJ2-1, with 7 bases lining up with TRBD1. With 5 bases clipped from V and 5 bases from J, the junction kept 6 bases outside the gene matches. The CDR3 length is 14 residues. The V gene's germline CDR1 is MDHEN and CDR2 SYDVKM. CDR3 region: CASSVTGNNNEQFF. CDR3 sequence (DNA): TGTGCCAGCAGTGTGACAGGGAATAACAATGAGCAGTTCTTC.

J is TRBJ1-6 and V is TRBV7-3; D is unresolved. Trimming took 8 bases from V and 5 from J, leaving 10 bases between them. The CDR3 length is 13 residues. Per germline, CDR1 SGHTA and CDR2 FQGTGA. As DNA, the CDR3 is TGTGCCAGCCGACCCGGGAATAATTCACCCCTCCACTTT. Its translation is CASRPGNNSPLHF. The full variable domain, rest sourced from reference TRBV7-3 and TRBJ1-6, is GAGVSQTPSNKVTEKGKYVELRCDPISGHTALYWYRQSLGQGPEFLIYFQGTGAADDSGLPNDRFFAVRPEGSVSTLKIQRTERGDSAVYLCASRPGNNSPLHFGNGTRLTVT.

Only one count was recorded for this clone. This chain connects TRBV30 to TRBJ2-3, with TRBD2 matching 13 bases. The CDR3 runs 16 residues. V lost 3 bases and J lost 1; bases outside the gene matches: 4. Germline-derived CDR1 and CDR2 are GTSNPN and SVGIG (reference sequence). The CDR3 loop reads CAWRAGTSGGTDTQYF. CDR3 coding DNA: TGTGCCTGGAGGGCCGGGACTAGCGGGGGCACAGATACGCAGTATTTT.

This clone came up once. The chain combines TRBV7-2 with TRBJ1-5; D might be TRBD1 (6 bases). The germline CDR1 and CDR2 sequences are SGHTA and FQGNSA. CDR3 size: 16 residues. V was cut by 1 base and J by 7 bases, with 17 bases left in between. The CDR3 spells CASSLDGGLYKQPQHF. In nucleotides, the CDR3 is TGTGCCAGCAGCTTAGATGGGGGCCTCTACAAACAGCCCCAGCATTTT.

V gene TRBV4-1 combines with J gene TRBJ1-3; TRBD1 agrees at 8 bases. Per the germline V gene, CDR1 is MGHRA and CDR2 is YSYEKL. V dropped 1 base and J dropped 2; count of bases not matched to a gene: 7. The CDR3 is 17 amino acids. The CDR3 sequence: CASSQVRQGLAGNTIYF. In DNA, the CDR3 is TGCGCCAGCAGCCAAGTGCGACAGGGGCTGGCTGGAAACACCATATATTTT.